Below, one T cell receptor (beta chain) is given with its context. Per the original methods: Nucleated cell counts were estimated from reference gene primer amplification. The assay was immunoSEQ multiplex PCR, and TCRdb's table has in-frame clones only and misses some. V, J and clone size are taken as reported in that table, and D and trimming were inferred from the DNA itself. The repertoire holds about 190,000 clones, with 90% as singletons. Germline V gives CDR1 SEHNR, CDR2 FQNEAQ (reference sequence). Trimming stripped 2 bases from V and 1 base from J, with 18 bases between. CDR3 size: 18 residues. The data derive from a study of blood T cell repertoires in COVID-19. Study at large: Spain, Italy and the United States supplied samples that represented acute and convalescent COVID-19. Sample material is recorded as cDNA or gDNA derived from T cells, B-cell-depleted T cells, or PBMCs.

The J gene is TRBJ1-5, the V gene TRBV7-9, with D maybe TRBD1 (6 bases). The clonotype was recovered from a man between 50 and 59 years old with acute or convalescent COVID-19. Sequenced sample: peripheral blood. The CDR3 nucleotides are TGTGCCAGCAGCTTATCTACTGGGGGGGCCCGAAGCAATCAGCCCCAGCATTTT. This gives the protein CASSLSTGGARSNQPQHF.